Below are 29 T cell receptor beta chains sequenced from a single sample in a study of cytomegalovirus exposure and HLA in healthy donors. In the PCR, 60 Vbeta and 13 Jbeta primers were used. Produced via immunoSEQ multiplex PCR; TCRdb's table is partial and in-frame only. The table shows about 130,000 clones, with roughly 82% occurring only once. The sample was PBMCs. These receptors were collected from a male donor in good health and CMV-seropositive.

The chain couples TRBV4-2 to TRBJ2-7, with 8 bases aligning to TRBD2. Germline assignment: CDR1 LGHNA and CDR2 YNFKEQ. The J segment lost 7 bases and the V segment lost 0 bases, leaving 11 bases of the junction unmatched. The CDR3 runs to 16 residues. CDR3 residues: CASSQEQQRETGEQYF. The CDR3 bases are TGTGCCAGCAGCCAAGAACAACAGCGGGAGACGGGGGAGCAGTACTTC.

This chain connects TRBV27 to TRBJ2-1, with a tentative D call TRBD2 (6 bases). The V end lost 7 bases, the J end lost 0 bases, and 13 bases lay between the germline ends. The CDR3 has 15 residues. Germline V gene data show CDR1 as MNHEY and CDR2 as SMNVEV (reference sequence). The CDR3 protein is CASTGRGYSYNEQFF. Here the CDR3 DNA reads TGTGCCAGCACGGGGCGGGGCTACTCCTACAATGAGCAGTTCTTC.

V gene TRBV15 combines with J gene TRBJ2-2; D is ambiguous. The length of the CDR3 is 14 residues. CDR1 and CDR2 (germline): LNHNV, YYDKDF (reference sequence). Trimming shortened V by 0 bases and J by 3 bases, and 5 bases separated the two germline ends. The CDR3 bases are TGTGCCACCAGCAGAGATCGGGACACCGGGGAGCTGTTTTTT. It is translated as CATSRDRDTGELFF. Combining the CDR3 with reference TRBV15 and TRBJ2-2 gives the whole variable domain DAMVIQNPRYQVTQFGKPVTLSCSQTLNHNVMYWYQQKSSQAPKLLFHYYDKDFNNEADTPDNFQSRRPNTSFCFLDIRSPGLGDTAMYLCATSRDRDTGELFFGEGSRLTVL.

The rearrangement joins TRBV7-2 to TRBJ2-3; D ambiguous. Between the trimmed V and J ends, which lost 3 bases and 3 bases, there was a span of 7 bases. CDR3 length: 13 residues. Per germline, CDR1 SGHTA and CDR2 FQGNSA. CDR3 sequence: CASSFKSTDTQYF. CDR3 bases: TGTGCCAGCAGCTTCAAGAGTACAGATACGCAGTATTTT.

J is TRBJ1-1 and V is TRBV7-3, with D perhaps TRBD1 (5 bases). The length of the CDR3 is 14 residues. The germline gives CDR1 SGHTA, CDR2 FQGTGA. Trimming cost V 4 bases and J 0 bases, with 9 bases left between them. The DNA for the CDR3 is TGTGCCAGCAGCTCAACGGACATGAACACTGAAGCTTTCTTT. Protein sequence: CASSSTDMNTEAFF. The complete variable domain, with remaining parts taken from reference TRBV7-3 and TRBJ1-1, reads GAGVSQTPSNKVTEKGKYVELRCDPISGHTALYWYRQSLGQGPEFLIYFQGTGAADDSGLPNDRFFAVRPEGSVSTLKIQRTERGDSAVYLCASSSTDMNTEAFFGQGTRLTVV.

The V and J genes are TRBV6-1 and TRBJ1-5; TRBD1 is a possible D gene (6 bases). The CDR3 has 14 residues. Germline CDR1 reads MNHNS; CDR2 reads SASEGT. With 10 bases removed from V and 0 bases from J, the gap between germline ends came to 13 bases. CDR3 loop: CATGQPYSNQPQHF. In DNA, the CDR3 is TGTGCCACCGGACAGCCATATAGCAATCAGCCCCAGCATTTT.

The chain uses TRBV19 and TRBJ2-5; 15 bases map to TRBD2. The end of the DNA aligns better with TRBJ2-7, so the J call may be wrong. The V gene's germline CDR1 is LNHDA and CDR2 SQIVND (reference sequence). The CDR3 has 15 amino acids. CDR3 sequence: CASSWTSGRAYEQYF. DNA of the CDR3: TGTGCCAGTAGTTGGACTAGCGGGAGGGCCTACGAGCAGTACTTC.

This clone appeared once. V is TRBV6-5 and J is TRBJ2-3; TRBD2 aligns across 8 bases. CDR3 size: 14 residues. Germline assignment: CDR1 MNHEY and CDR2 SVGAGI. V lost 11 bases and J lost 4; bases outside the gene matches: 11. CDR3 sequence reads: CAAARGGRPDTQYF. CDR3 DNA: TGTGCCGCAGCCCGGGGGGGGCGCCCAGATACGCAGTATTTT.

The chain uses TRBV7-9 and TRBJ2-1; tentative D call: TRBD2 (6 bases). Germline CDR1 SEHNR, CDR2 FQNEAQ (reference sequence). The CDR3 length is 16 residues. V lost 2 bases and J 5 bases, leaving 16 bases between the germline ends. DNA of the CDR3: TGTGCCAGCAGCTTATACAGGAGGGGTCGGGACAATGAGCAGTTCTTC. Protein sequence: CASSLYRRGRDNEQFF. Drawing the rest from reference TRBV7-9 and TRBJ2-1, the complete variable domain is DTGVSQNPRHKITKRGQNVTFRCDPISEHNRLYWYRQTLGQGPEFLTYFQNEAQLEKSRLLSDRFSAERPKGSFSTLEIQRTEQGDSAMYLCASSLYRRGRDNEQFFGPGTRLTVL.

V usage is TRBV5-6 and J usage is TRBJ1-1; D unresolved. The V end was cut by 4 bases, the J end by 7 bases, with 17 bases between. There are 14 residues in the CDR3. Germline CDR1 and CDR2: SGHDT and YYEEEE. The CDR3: CASSPSTSVYEAFF. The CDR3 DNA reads TGTGCCAGCAGCCCGAGTACCTCGGTCTATGAAGCTTTCTTT.

The CDR3 coding sequence is TGTGCCAGCAGCTTATTACAGGGCCTCTACACCTTC. It specifies CASSLLQGLYTF. The chain carries TRBV7-2 and TRBJ1-2; D perhaps matches TRBD1 (6 bases). Trimming took off 2 bases at V and 10 bases at J, with 11 bases between the two ends. CDR1 SGHTA and CDR2 FQGNSA come from the germline V gene. CDR3 length: 12 residues.

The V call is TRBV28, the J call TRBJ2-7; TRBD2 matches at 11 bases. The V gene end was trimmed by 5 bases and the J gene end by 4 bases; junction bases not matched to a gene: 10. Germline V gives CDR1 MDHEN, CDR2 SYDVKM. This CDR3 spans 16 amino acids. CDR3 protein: CASSPPSTSGMYEQYF. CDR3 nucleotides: TGTGCCAGCAGTCCCCCCTCGACTAGCGGGATGTACGAGCAGTACTTC.

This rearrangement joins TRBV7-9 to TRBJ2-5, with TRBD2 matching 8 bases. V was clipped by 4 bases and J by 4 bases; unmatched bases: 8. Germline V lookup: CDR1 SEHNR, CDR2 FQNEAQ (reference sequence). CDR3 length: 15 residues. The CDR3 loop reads CASSWNQAGAETQYF. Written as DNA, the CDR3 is TGTGCCAGCAGCTGGAACCAAGCGGGAGCAGAGACCCAGTACTTC.

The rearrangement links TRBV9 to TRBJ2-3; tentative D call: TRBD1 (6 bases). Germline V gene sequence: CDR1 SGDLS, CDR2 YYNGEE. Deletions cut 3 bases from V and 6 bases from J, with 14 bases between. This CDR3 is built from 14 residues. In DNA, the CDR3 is TGTGCCAGCAGCGCCCTTACTGGACAGGATACGCAGTATTTT. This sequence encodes CASSALTGQDTQYF. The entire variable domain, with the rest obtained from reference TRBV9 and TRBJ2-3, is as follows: DSGVTQTPKHLITATGQRVTLRCSPRSGDLSVYWYQQSLDQGLQFLIQYYNGEERAKGNILERFSAQQFPDLHSELNLSSLELGDSALYFCASSALTGQDTQYFGPGTRLTVL.

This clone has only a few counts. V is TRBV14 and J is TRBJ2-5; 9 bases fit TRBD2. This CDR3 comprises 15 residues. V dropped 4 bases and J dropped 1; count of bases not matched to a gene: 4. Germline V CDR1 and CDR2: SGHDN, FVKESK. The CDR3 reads CASSRKTSGQETQYF. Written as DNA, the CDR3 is TGTGCCAGCAGCCGCAAGACTAGCGGCCAAGAGACCCAGTACTTC. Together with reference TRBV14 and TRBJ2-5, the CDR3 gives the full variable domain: EAGVTQFPSHSVIEKGQTVTLRCDPISGHDNLYWYRRVMGKEIKFLLHFVKESKQDESGMPNNRFLAERTGGTYSTLKVQPAELEDSGVYFCASSRKTSGQETQYFGPGTRLLVL.

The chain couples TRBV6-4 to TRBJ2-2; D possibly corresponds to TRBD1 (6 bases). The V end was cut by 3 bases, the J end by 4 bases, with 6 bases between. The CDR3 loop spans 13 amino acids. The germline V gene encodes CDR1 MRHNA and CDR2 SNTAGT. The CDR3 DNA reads TGTGCCAGCAGTGAGGGGGCCACCGGGGAGCTGTTTTTT. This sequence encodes CASSEGATGELFF.

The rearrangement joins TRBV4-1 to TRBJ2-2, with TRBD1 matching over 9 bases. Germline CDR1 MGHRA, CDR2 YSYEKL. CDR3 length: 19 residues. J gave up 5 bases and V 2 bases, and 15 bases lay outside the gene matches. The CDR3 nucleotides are TGCGCCAGCAGCCAACGGATTAGCCCATTGACAGGGGGTACCGGGGAGCTGTTTTTT. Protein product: CASSQRISPLTGGTGELFF.

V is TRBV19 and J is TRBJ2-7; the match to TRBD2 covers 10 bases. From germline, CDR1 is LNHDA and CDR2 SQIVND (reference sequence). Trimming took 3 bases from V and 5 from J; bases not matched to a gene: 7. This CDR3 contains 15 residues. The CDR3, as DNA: TGTGCCAGTAGTATGTCTAGCGGGAGTTTCGACGAGCAGTACTTC. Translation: CASSMSSGSFDEQYF.

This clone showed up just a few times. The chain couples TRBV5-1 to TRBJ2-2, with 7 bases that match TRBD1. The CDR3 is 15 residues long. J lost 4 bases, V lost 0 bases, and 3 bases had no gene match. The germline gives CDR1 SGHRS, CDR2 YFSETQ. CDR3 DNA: TGCGCCAGCAGCTTGGTGGGACAGCCCACCGGGGAGCTGTTTTTT. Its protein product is CASSLVGQPTGELFF.

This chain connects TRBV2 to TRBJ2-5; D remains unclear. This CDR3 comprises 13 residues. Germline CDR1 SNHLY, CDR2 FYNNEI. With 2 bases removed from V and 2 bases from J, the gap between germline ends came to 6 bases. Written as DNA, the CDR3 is TGTGCCAGCAGTGAACCGCGTCAAGAGACCCAGTACTTC. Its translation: CASSEPRQETQYF.

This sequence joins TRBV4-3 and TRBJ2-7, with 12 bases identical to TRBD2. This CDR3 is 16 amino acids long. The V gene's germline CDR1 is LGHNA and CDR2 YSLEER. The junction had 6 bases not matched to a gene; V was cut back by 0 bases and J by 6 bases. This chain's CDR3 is CASSQDYPLAGGEQYF. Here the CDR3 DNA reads TGCGCCAGCAGCCAAGATTACCCACTAGCGGGAGGCGAGCAGTACTTC.

The CDR3 region is CASSYSKRYSNQPQHF. For the CDR3, the DNA is TGTGCCAGCAGTTACTCGAAACGGTATAGCAATCAGCCCCAGCATTTT. The chain links TRBV6-6 to TRBJ1-5; unclear D gene. Between the trimmed V and J ends, which lost 0 bases and 0 bases, there was a span of 9 bases. The CDR3 totals 16 residues. Per the germline V gene, CDR1 is MNHNY and CDR2 is SVGAGI (reference sequence).

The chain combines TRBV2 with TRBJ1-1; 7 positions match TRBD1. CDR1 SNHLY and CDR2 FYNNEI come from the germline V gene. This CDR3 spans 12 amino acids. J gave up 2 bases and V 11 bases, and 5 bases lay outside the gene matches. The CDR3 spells CAGRDSNTEAFF. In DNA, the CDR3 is TGTGCCGGAAGGGACAGCAACACTGAAGCTTTCTTT. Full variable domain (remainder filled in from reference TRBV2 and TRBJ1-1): EPEVTQTPSHQVTQMGQEVILRCVPISNHLYFYWYRQILGQKVEFLVSFYNNEISEKSEIFDDQFSVERPDGSNFTLKIRSTKLEDSAMYFCAGRDSNTEAFFGQGTRLTVV.

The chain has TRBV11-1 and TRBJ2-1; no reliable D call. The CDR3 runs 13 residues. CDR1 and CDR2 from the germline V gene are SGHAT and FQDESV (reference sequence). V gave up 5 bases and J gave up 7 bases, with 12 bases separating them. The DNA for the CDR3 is TGTGCCAGCAGCGAGGCGATCATTAATGAGCAGTTCTTC. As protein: CASSEAIINEQFF.

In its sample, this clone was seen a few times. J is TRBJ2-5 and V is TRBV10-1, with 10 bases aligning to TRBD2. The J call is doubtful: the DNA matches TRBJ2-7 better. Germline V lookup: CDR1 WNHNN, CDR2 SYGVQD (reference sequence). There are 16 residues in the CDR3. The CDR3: CASSEGLAGDIYEQYF. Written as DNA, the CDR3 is TGCGCCAGCAGTGAAGGGCTAGCGGGAGATATCTACGAGCAGTACTTC.

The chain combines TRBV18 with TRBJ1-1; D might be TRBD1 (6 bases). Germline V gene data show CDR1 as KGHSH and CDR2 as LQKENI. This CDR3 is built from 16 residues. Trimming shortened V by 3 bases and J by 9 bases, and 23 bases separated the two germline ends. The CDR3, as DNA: TGTGCCAGCTCACCGAACGTTGGGACATCTAGTAGGCAAGCTTTCTTT. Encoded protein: CASSPNVGTSSRQAFF. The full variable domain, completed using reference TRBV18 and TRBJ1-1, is NAGVMQNPRHLVRRRGQEARLRCSPMKGHSHVYWYRQLPEEGLKFMVYLQKENIIDESGMPKERFSAEFPKEGPSILRIQQVVRGDSAAYFCASSPNVGTSSRQAFFGQGTRLTVV.

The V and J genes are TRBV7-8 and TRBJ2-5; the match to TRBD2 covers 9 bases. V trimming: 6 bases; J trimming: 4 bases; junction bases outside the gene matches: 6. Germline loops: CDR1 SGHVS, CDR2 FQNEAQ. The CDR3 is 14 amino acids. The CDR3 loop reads CASSLLAGRETQYF. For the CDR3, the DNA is TGTGCCAGCAGTCTTCTAGCGGGGAGAGAGACCCAGTACTTC.

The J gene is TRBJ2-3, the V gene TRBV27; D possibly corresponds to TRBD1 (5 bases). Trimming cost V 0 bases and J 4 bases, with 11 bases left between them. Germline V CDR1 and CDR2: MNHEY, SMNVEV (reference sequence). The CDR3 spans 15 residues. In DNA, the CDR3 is TGTGCCAGCAGTTTATCATCAGGGTATGCAGATACGCAGTATTTT. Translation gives CASSLSSGYADTQYF.

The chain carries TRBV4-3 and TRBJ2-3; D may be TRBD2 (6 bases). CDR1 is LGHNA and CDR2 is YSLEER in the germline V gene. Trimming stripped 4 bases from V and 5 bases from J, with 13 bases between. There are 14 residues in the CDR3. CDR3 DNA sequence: TGCGCCAGCAGCCTATTCGGGAGTCAAGATACGCAGTATTTT. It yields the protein CASSLFGSQDTQYF.